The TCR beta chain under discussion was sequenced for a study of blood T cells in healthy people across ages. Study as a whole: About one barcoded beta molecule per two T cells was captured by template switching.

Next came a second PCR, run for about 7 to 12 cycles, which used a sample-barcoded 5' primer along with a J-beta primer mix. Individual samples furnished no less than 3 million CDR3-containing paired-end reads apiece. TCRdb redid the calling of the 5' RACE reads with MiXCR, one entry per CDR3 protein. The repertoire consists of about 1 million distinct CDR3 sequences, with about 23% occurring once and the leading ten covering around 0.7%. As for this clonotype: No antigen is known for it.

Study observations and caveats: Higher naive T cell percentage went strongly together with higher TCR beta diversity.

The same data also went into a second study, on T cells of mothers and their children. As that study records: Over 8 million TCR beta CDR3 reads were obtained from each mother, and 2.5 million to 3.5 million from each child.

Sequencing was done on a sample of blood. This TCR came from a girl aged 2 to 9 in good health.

The CDR3 sequence: CSVSNGDIQYF. The CDR3 DNA reads as TGCAGCGTCTCCAACGGGGACATTCAGTACTTC. This chain joins TRBV29-1 and TRBJ2-4; a weak D match, TRBD2 (5 bases). The germline V gene encodes CDR1 SQVTM and CDR2 ANQGSEA. V was shortened by 6 bases and J by 8 bases, with 11 bases between the two germline ends. CDR3 size: 11 residues.